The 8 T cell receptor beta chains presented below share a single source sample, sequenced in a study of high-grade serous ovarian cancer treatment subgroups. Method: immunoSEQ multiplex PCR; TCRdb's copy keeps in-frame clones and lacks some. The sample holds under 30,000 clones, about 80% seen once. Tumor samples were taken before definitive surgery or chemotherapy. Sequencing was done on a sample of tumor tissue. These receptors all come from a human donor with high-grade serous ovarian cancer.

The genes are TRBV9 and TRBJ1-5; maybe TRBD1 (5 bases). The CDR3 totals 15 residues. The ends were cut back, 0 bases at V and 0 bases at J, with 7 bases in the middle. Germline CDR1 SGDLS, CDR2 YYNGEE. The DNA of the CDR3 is TGTGCCAGCAGCGTAGATCAGGGTAGCAATCAGCCCCAGCATTTT. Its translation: CASSVDQGSNQPQHF.

The CDR3 region has the DNA TGCGCCAGCAGCGCAACGGGGGGGCTGAGCGGGAGGGGCTACAATGAGCAGTTCTTC. Its translation is CASSATGGLSGRGYNEQFF. This chain joins TRBV5-1 and TRBJ2-1, with TRBD2 identical over 10 bases. V lost 4 bases to trimming and J lost 3 bases; unmatched junction nucleotides: 16. The CDR3 has 19 residues. CDR1 and CDR2 (germline): SGHRS, YFSETQ.

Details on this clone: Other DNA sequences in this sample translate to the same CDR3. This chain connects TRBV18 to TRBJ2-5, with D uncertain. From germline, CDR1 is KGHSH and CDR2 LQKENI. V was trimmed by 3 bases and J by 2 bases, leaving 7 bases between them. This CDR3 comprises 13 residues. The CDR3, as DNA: TGTGCCAGCTCACCGGGTCCTCAAGAGACCCAGTACTTC. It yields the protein CASSPGPQETQYF.

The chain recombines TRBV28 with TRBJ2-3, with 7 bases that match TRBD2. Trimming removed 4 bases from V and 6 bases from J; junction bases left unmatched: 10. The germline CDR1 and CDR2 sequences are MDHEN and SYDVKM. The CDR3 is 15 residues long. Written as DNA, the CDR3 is TGTGCCAGCAGTTCTCTGGGAGGGGTAGCTGATACGCAGTATTTT. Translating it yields CASSSLGGVADTQYF.

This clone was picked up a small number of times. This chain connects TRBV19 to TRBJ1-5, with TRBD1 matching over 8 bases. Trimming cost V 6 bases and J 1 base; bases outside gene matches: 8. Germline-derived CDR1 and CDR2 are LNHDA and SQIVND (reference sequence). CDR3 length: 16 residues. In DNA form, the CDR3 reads TGTGCCAGTAGCATCGGGACAGGAAACAGCAATCAGCCCCAGCATTTT. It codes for CASSIGTGNSNQPQHF.

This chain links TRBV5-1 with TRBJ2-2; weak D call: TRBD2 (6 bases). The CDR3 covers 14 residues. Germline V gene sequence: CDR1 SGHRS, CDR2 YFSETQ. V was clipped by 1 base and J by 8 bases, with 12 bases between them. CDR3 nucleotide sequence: TGCGCCAGCAGCTTGCTCGGGGGATCGGGGGAGCTGTTTTTT. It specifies CASSLLGGSGELFF.

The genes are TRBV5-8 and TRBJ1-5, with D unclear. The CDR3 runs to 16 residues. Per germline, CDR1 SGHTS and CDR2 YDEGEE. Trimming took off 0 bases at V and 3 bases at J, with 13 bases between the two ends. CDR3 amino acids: CASSLAQLATNQPQHF. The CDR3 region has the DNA TGTGCCAGCAGCTTGGCGCAGCTTGCCACCAATCAGCCCCAGCATTTT.

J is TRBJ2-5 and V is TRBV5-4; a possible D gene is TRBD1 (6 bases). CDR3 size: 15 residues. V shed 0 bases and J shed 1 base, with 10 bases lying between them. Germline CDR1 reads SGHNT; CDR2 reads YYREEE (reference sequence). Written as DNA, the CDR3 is TGTGCCAGCAGCTTGGGTTTGGGGGCCCAAGAGACCCAGTACTTC. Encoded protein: CASSLGLGAQETQYF.